Following are 15 T cell receptor beta chains from one sample sequenced in a study of shared clonotypes between healthy human individuals. TCRdb's table, derived via immunoSEQ multiplex PCR, lists solely in-frame clones and lacks some. This sample has approximately 500,000 clones, with 90% to 97% found just once. Specimen: naive CD4+ T cells sorted from blood. Indicated subset: CD45RA+ positively selected. Receptors were obtained from a woman aged 30 to 39 in good health.

Note on this clone: Within the sample, other DNA sequences also encode this same CDR3. This sequence joins TRBV11-2 and TRBJ2-3, with no clear D. Looked up from germline, CDR1 is SGHAT and CDR2 is FQNNGV. The CDR3 contains 12 residues. Trimming took 8 bases from V and 6 from J, leaving 12 bases between them. The CDR3 sequence is CASSSTWDTQYF. The CDR3 DNA reads TGTGCCAGCTCCTCCACCTGGGATACGCAGTATTTT.

Here the CDR3 reads CASSDPGQGAKGYTF. The CDR3 DNA sequence: TGCGCCAGCAGTGACCCCGGACAGGGAGCGAAAGGCTACACCTTC. J is TRBJ1-2 and V is TRBV10-2; TRBD1 aligns across 8 bases. Germline assignment: CDR1 WSHSY and CDR2 SAAADI. The CDR3 covers 15 residues. The V segment lost 3 bases and the J segment 8 bases; nucleotides outside the gene matches: 11.

The V and J genes are TRBV27 and TRBJ2-5; the match to TRBD1 covers 9 bases. TRBJ2-7 matches the DNA end more closely, so the J call is doubtful. The V gene's germline CDR1 is MNHEY and CDR2 SMNVEV (reference sequence). The CDR3 runs 15 residues. CDR3 nucleotides: TGTGCCAGCAGTTTATCACTGGGACAGGGATACGAGCAGTACTTC. Protein sequence: CASSLSLGQGYEQYF.

The chain joins TRBV28 to TRBJ2-3; 7 bases map to TRBD1. Germline V gene lookup returns CDR1 MDHEN and CDR2 SYDVKM. The V and J ends lost 6 bases and 5 bases, in that order; junction bases with no gene match: 8. The CDR3 is 14 residues long. This chain's CDR3 is CASSLPAGGDTQYF. CDR3 nucleotide sequence: TGTGCCAGCAGCCTTCCGGCAGGGGGAGATACGCAGTATTTT.

The rearrangement links TRBV27 to TRBJ2-1; D remains unclear. CDR1 and CDR2 (germline): MNHEY, SMNVEV (reference sequence). The CDR3 runs 14 residues. Trimming cost V 4 bases and J 5 bases, with 12 bases left between them. CDR3 loop: CASSSGPAHNEQFF. The CDR3 bases are TGTGCCAGCAGTTCCGGCCCGGCCCACAATGAGCAGTTCTTC.

The chain links TRBV21-1 to TRBJ2-6. TRBV21-1 is described as a pseudogene. The CDR3 covers 18 residues. The CDR3 region is CASSLGEGASSGANVLTF. DNA of the CDR3: TGTGCCAGCAGCCTGGGGGAGGGGGCGTCATCTGGGGCCAACGTCCTGACTTTC.

This chain connects TRBV6-9 to TRBJ2-7, with TRBD2 matching over 11 bases. This CDR3 comprises 13 residues. Germline lookup yields CDR1 MNHGY and CDR2 SVAAGI. V lost 7 bases and J lost 4; bases outside the gene matches: 3. The CDR3 region is CASTRTSGYEQYF. CDR3 DNA sequence: TGTGCCAGCACTAGGACTAGCGGGTACGAGCAGTACTTC.

The rearrangement uses TRBV25-1 and TRBJ2-7, with D possibly being TRBD1 (6 bases). The V and J ends lost 10 bases and 2 bases respectively, with 12 bases between them. Germline values: CDR1 MGHDK, CDR2 SYGVNS. The CDR3 runs to 12 residues. The CDR3 is CATSGQTYEQYF. For the CDR3, the DNA is TGTGCCACCTCGGGACAAACCTACGAGCAGTACTTC.

V gene TRBV5-1 combines with J gene TRBJ2-1; TRBD1 matches at 7 bases. The trim removed 4 bases at V and 4 bases at J, leaving 8 bases unmatched. Germline V lookup: CDR1 SGHRS, CDR2 YFSETQ. This CDR3 comprises 15 residues. DNA of the CDR3: TGCGCCAGCAGCGTACAGGGGCAATGGTACAATGAGCAGTTCTTC. It encodes CASSVQGQWYNEQFF.

This chain joins TRBV23-1 and TRBJ1-5, with D possibly TRBD1 on 5 matching bases. TRBV23-1 is marked as an open reading frame, function uncertain. V shed 4 bases and J shed 1 base, with 14 bases lying between them. This CDR3 is built from 16 residues. The DNA of the CDR3 is TGCGCCAGCAGTCTCAACGCGGAGGGGAGCAATCAGCCCCAGCATTTT. Protein sequence: CASSLNAEGSNQPQHF.

V usage is TRBV28 and J usage is TRBJ1-2; a possible D gene is TRBD1 (6 bases). The V gene lost 5 bases and the J gene lost 3 bases, with 22 bases spanning the gap. This CDR3 has 17 residues. Germline lookup yields CDR1 MDHEN and CDR2 SYDVKM. CDR3 amino acids: CASSLTTGTRRHYGYTF. Here the CDR3 DNA reads TGTGCCAGCAGTCTTACAACCGGGACACGGCGTCACTATGGCTACACCTTC.

The chain recombines TRBV28 with TRBJ1-5; D ambiguous. Germline CDR1 and CDR2: MDHEN and SYDVKM. V shed 6 bases and J shed 3 bases, with 12 bases lying between them. The CDR3 is made up of 14 amino acids. The CDR3 here is CASRSGGYNQPQHF. The DNA for the CDR3 is TGTGCCAGCAGGTCGGGAGGGTACAATCAGCCCCAGCATTTT.

Note on this clone: Within the sample, other DNA sequences also encode this same CDR3. The rearrangement joins TRBV11-2 to TRBJ1-1; D not certain. Germline V gives CDR1 SGHAT, CDR2 FQNNGV. Trimming stripped 3 bases from V and 0 bases from J, with 2 bases between. The CDR3 has 12 amino acids. The DNA of the CDR3 is TGTGCCAGCAGCTTGTTGAACACTGAAGCTTTCTTT. Encoded protein: CASSLLNTEAFF.

This chain uses TRBV30 with TRBJ2-5, with 8 bases that match TRBD2. The assigned J gene may be wrong: the sequence end matches TRBJ2-7 better. This CDR3 is built from 15 residues. Germline V gene sequence: CDR1 GTSNPN, CDR2 SVGIG (reference sequence). CDR3 residues: CAWGDRLAQTYEQYF. The CDR3 coding sequence is TGTGCCTGGGGCGACAGACTAGCGCAGACCTACGAGCAGTACTTC.

The chain carries TRBV4-2 and TRBJ2-1, with unresolved D. The germline V gene encodes CDR1 LGHNA and CDR2 YNFKEQ. The ends were cut back, 0 bases at V and 15 bases at J, with 6 bases in the middle. The CDR3 covers 10 residues. The CDR3: CASSQDLLFF. The CDR3 region has the DNA TGTGCCAGCAGCCAAGATCTTCTGTTCTTC.